This TCR beta chain is from a study of beta chain features in type 1 diabetes. General observations from the study: For Type 1 diabetes patients, all four CD4+ subsets carried TCRB CDR3s that were moderately but significantly shorter. For type 1 diabetes patients, VDJ junctions showed fewer insertions and more deletions.

The CDR3 extends over 16 amino acids. The V gene end was trimmed by 6 bases and the J gene end by 6 bases; junction bases not matched to a gene: 14. Germline lookup yields CDR1 MNHNY and CDR2 SVGAGI (reference sequence). On this clone itself: Its target is unknown.

Expressed TCRB transcripts got sequenced, as all isolated RNA was reverse transcribed. TCRdb's copy holds only in-frame clones and misses some; the assay was immunoSEQ multiplex PCR. The repertoire has 300,000 to 350,000 clones, approximately 13% of them found once; the top ten carry nearly 0.015%. Only one heparinised blood draw was taken per donor, and its volume averaged around 110 mL. This receptor was taken from a young woman with type 1 diabetes. V and J are TRBV6-6 and TRBJ2-7, with TRBD2 identical over 10 bases. The sample comprised naive CD4+ T cells from blood. CDR3 nucleotide sequence: TGTGCCAGCAGCCCTCCGGGGTCTAGCGGGAGTTCCGAGCAGTACTTC. This gives the protein CASSPPGSSGSSEQYF.